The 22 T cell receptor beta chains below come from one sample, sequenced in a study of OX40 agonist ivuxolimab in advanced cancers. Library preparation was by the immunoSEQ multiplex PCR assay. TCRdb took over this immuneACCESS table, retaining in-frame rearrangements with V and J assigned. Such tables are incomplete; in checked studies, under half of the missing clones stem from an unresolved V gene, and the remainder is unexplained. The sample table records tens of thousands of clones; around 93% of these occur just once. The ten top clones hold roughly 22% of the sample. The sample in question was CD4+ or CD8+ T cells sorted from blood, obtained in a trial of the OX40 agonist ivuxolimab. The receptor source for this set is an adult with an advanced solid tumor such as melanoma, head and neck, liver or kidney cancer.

The CDR3 protein is CASSHTPGQRNTEAFF. CDR3 sequence (DNA): TGTGCCAGCAGTCACACCCCGGGACAGAGGAACACTGAAGCTTTCTTT. V usage is TRBV7-6 and J usage is TRBJ1-1, with 7 bases lining up with TRBD1. V was pared by 6 bases and J by 1 base, with 11 bases of the junction left unmatched. Germline CDR1 reads SGHVS; CDR2 reads FNYEAQ. The CDR3 consists of 16 residues.

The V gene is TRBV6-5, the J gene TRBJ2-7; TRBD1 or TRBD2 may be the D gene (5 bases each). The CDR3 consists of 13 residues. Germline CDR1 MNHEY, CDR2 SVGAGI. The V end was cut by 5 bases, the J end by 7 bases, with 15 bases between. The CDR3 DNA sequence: TGTGCCAGCAGTCCGGGACCCGAAGGGGAGCAGTACTTC. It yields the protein CASSPGPEGEQYF.

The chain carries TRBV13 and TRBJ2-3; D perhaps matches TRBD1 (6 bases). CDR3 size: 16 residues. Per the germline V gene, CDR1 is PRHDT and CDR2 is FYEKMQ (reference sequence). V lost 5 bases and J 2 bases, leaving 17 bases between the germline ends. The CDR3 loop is CASSLRTAAITDTQYF. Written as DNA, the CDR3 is TGTGCCAGCAGCCTCCGGACAGCCGCTATCACAGATACGCAGTATTTT.

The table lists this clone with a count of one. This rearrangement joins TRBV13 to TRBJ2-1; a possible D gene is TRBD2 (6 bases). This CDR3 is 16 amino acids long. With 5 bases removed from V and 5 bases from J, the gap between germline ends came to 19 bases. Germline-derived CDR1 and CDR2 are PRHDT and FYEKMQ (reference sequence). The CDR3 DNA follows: TGTGCCAGCAGCATTTCAAGGGGAGGCCCCCACAATGAGCAGTTCTTC. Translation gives CASSISRGGPHNEQFF.

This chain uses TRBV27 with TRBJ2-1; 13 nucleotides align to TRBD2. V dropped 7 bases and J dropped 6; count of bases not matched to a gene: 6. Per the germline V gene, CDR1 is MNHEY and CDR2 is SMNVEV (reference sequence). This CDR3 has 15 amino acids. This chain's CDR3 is CASTTGTSGVNEQFF. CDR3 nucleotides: TGTGCCAGCACCACCGGGACTAGCGGGGTCAATGAGCAGTTCTTC.

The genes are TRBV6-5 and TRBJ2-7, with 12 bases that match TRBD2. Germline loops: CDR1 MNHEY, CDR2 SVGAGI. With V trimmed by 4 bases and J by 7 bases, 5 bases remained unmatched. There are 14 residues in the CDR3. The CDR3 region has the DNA TGTGCCAGCAGTTCCCAAGGACTAGCGGGAGAGCAGTACTTC. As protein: CASSSQGLAGEQYF.

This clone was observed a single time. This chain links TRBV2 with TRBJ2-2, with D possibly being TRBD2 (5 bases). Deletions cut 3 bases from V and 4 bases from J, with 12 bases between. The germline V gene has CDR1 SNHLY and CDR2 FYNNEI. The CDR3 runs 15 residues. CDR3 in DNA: TGTGCCAGCAGTGAGGCCTGGGAGTTCACCGGGGAGCTGTTTTTT. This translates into CASSEAWEFTGELFF. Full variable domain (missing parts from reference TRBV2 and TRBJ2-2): EPEVTQTPSHQVTQMGQEVILRCVPISNHLYFYWYRQILGQKVEFLVSFYNNEISEKSEIFDDQFSVERPDGSNFTLKIRSTKLEDSAMYFCASSEAWEFTGELFFGEGSRLTVL.

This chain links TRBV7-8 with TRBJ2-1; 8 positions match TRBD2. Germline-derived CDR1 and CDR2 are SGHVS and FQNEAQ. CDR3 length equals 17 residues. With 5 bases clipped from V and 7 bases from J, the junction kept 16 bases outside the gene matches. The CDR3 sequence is CASSDQPAVAGINEQFF. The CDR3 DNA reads TGTGCCAGCAGCGACCAACCCGCGGTAGCGGGAATTAATGAGCAGTTCTTC.

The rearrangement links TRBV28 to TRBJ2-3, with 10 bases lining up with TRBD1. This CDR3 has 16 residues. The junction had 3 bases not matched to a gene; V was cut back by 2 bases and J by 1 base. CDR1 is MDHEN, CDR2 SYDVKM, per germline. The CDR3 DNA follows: TGTGCCAGCAGTTTAGCCGGGACAGGGGGCACAGATACGCAGTATTTT. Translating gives CASSLAGTGGTDTQYF.

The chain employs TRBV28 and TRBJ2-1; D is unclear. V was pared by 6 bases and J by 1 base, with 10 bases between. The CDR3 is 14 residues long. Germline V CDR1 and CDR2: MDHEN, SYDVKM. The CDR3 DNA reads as TGTGCCAGCAGCTCTTTTGGGTCCTACAATGAGCAGTTCTTC. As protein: CASSSFGSYNEQFF.

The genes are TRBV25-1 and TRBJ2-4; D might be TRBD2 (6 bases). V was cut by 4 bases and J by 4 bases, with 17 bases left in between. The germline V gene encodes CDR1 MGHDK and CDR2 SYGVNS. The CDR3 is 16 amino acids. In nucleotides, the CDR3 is TGTGCCAGCAGTGCCCTGCTTGGAGGGAAAAAAAACATTCAGTACTTC. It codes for CASSALLGGKKNIQYF.

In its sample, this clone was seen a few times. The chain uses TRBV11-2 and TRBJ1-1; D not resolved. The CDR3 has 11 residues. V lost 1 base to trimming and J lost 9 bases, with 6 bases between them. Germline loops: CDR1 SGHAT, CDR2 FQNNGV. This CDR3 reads CASSLGAQAFF. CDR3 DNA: TGTGCCAGCAGCTTAGGGGCCCAAGCTTTCTTT. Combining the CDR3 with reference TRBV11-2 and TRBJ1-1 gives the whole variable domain EAGVAQSPRYKIIEKRQSVAFWCNPISGHATLYWYQQILGQGPKLLIQFQNNGVVDDSQLPKDRFSAERLKGVDSTLKIQPAKLEDSAVYLCASSLGAQAFFGQGTRLTVV.

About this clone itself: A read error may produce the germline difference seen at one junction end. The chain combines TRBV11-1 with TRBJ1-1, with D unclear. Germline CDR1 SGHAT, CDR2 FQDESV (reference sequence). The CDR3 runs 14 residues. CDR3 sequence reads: CASSIARWNTEAFF. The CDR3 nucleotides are TGTGCCAGCAGCATAGCCCGCTGGAACACTGAAGCTTTCTTT.

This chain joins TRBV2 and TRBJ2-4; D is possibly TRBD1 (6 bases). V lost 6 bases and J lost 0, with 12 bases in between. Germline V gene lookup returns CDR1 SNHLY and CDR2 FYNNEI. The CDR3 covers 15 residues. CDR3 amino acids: CASRVGTIAKNIQYF. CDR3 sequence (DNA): TGTGCCAGCAGGGTGGGGACAATAGCCAAAAACATTCAGTACTTC.

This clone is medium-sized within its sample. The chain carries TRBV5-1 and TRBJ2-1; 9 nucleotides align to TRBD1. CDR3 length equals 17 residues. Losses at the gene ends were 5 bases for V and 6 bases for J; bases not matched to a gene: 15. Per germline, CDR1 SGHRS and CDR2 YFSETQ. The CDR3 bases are TGCGCCAGCAGGTCCATTCTTACAGGGGGCGGGAGCAATGAGCAGTTCTTC. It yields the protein CASRSILTGGGSNEQFF.

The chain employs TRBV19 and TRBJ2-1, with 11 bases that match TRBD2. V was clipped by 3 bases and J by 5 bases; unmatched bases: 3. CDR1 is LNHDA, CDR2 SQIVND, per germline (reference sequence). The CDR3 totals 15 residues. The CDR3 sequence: CASSMVLAGDNEQFF. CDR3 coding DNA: TGTGCCAGTAGTATGGTACTAGCGGGAGACAATGAGCAGTTCTTC.

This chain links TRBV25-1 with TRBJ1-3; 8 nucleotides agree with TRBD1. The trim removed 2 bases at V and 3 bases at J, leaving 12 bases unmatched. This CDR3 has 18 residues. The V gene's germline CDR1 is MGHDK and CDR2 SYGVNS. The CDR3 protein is CASSEMTGAISYGNTIYF. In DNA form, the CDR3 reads TGTGCCAGCAGTGAAATGACAGGGGCGATCTCTTATGGAAACACCATATATTTT.

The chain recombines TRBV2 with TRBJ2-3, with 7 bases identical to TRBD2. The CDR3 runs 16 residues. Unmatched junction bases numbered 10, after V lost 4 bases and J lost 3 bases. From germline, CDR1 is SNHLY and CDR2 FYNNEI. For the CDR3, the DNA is TGTGCCAGCAGTGGCCCCCCCCGGGAGGTAACAGATACGCAGTATTTT. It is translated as CASSGPPREVTDTQYF.

The CDR3 sequence: CASSTDRGNEKLFF. The CDR3 DNA reads as TGTGCCAGCAGCACCGACAGGGGGAATGAAAAACTGTTTTTT. The V and J genes are TRBV9 and TRBJ1-4; 9 nucleotides agree with TRBD1. CDR1 and CDR2 (germline): SGDLS, YYNGEE. J lost 5 bases, V lost 4 bases, and 3 bases had no gene match. The CDR3 sequence is 14 residues long.

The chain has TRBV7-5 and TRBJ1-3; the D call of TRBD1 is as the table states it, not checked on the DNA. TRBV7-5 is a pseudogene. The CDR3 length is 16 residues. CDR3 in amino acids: CARSLGRPISGNTIYF. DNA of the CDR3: TGTGCCAGAAGCTTAGGCAGGCCCATCTCTGGAAACACCATATATTTT.

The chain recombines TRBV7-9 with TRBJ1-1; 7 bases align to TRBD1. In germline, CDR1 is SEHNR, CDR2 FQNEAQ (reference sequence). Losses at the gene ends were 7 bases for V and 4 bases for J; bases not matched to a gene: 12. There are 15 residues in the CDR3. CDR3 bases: TGTGCCAGCACCAGAGGGTGGGGGGACAGCACTGAAGCTTTCTTT. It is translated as CASTRGWGDSTEAFF.

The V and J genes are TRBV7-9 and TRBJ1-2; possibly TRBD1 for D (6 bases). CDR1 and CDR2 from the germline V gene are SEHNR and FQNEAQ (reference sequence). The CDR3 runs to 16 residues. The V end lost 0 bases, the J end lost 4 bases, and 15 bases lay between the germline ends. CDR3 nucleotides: TGTGCCAGCAGCTTAGCTCCCGGTGACAGGATCTATGGCTACACCTTC. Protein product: CASSLAPGDRIYGYTF.